The 18 T cell receptor beta chains in this list originate from one sample, sequenced in a study of type 1 and type 2 diabetes patients. The PCR template was genomic DNA. Amplification of the beta chain CDR3 used 30 forward and 13 reverse multiplex primers. TCRdb analysed the multiplex PCR reads with MiXCR anew, one entry per CDR3 protein. Of some 250,000 distinct CDR3 sequences in the sample, over 45% are singletons; the top ten hold roughly 15%. Sequenced input: peripheral blood mononuclear cells (PBMCs). These receptors were collected from a man aged 18 to 35 with type 2 diabetes.

As to this clonotype: Germline is not matched at one junction end, which may reflect a read error. J is TRBJ2-7 and V is TRBV7-3, with D perhaps matching TRBD2 (6 bases). This CDR3 contains 17 residues. CDR1 is SGHTA, CDR2 FQGTGA, per germline. This CDR3 is CASSQDEIRERSYEQYF. The CDR3 coding sequence is TGCGCCAGCAGCCAAGATGAAATACGGGAGAGATCCTACGAGCAGTACTTC.

The chain joins TRBV12-3 or TRBV12-4 to TRBJ1-2, with D unresolved. The CDR3 has 13 amino acids. V lost 6 bases to trimming and J lost 3 bases, with 11 bases between them. CDR3 loop: CASRGRRDYGYTF. CDR3 in DNA: TGTGCCAGCAGAGGACGACGAGACTATGGCTACACCTTC.

J is TRBJ1-5 and V is TRBV4-2, with D possibly matching TRBD1 (6 bases). The CDR3 length is 14 residues. In germline, CDR1 is LGHNA, CDR2 YNFKEQ. Trimming pared 9 bases from V and 5 bases from J, leaving 17 bases between. CDR3 coding DNA: TGTGCCAGATCCGGGACAAGCGGATATCAGCCCCAGCATTTT. The encoded protein is CARSGTSGYQPQHF.

V and J are TRBV29-1 and TRBJ1-2; D remains unclear. Germline CDR1 is SQVTM and CDR2 is ANQGSEA. CDR3 length equals 15 residues. V gave up 4 bases and J gave up 4 bases, with 19 bases separating them. CDR3 coding DNA: TGCAGCGTTGTGAGCCCTTTAGAGGTGCTCTATGGCTACACCTTC. The encoded protein is CSVVSPLEVLYGYTF.

Ten or more counts support this clonotype. The CDR3 here is CASSRAGAYEQYF. The CDR3 DNA sequence: TGTGCCAGCAGTCGGGCAGGAGCCTACGAGCAGTACTTC. The V gene is TRBV25-1, the J gene TRBJ2-7; D uncertain. Germline V gene sequence: CDR1 MGHDK, CDR2 SYGVNS. The CDR3 covers 13 residues. Between the trimmed V and J ends, which lost 5 bases and 2 bases, there was a span of 10 bases.

This clonotype was seen a single time. V usage is TRBV27 and J usage is TRBJ1-1; D unresolved. CDR1 and CDR2 from the germline V gene are MNHEY and SMNVEV (reference sequence). Trimming removed 9 bases at V and 5 bases at J, with 13 bases between. The CDR3 has 12 amino acids. The CDR3 loop reads CASTNLWTEAFF. As DNA, the CDR3 is TGTGCCAGTACCAATCTATGGACTGAAGCTTTCTTT.

J is TRBJ2-1 and V is TRBV19; TRBD1 aligns across 8 bases. Germline CDR1 and CDR2: LNHDA and SQIVND (reference sequence). After removal of 4 bases from V and 7 bases from J, the junction contained 9 bases not matched to a gene. The CDR3 is 15 residues long. CDR3 sequence reads: CASSSPTRGRNEQFF. The DNA of the CDR3 is TGTGCCAGTAGTAGCCCTACCAGGGGGCGTAATGAGCAGTTCTTC.

To note about this clonotype: At one end the junction does not follow the germline gene, possibly because of a read error. The chain uses TRBV2 and TRBJ2-1; 10 bases match TRBD2. This CDR3 has 18 amino acids. The germline gives CDR1 SNHLY, CDR2 FYNNEI. DNA of the CDR3: TGTGCCAGCAGCCAAGACGGGGCAGCGGGAGGGCCGTACAACGAGCAGTTCTTC. Amino acids: CASSQDGAAGGPYNEQFF.

This clonotype turned up a few times. This chain uses TRBV10-3 with TRBJ2-3, with 10 nucleotides matching TRBD2. The V segment lost 0 bases and the J segment 2 bases; nucleotides outside the gene matches: 5. The length of the CDR3 is 17 residues. The V gene's germline CDR1 is ENHRY and CDR2 SYGVKD. CDR3 sequence (DNA): TGTGCCATCAGTGAGTCGACTAGCGGGCATTTCACAGATACGCAGTATTTT. Translating it yields CAISESTSGHFTDTQYF.

The chain is built from TRBV19 and TRBJ1-2; D uncertain. CDR1 LNHDA and CDR2 SQIVND come from the germline V gene (reference sequence). This CDR3 comprises 13 residues. Deletions cut 0 bases from V and 7 bases from J, with 9 bases between. In DNA, the CDR3 is TGTGCCAGTAGTATAGAAGGAGCCACTGGCTACACCTTC. This codes for CASSIEGATGYTF.

The rearrangement links TRBV4-1 to TRBJ1-5; D not certain. V lost 0 bases, J lost 7 bases, and 7 bases lay in between. The CDR3 contains 13 residues. CDR1 and CDR2 from the germline V gene are MGHRA and YSYEKL. The DNA for the CDR3 is TGCGCCAGCAGCCAAGATCAGAGACAGCCCCAGCATTTT. It is translated as CASSQDQRQPQHF.

The chain's CDR3 is CASSLATAGGPVGNEQFF. CDR3 sequence (DNA): TGCGCCAGCAGCTTGGCGACAGCGGGAGGGCCGGTGGGCAATGAGCAGTTCTTC. The chain joins TRBV5-1 to TRBJ2-1; 10 bases agree with TRBD2. Losses at the gene ends were 0 bases for V and 6 bases for J; bases not matched to a gene: 12. The CDR3 totals 18 residues. The germline gives CDR1 SGHRS, CDR2 YFSETQ.

V gene TRBV7-9 combines with J gene TRBJ2-3, with TRBD2 as a possible D gene (6 bases). CDR3 size: 16 residues. Per germline, CDR1 SEHNR and CDR2 FQNEAQ (reference sequence). V shed 5 bases and J shed 0 bases, with 15 bases lying between them. The CDR3 DNA follows: TGTGCCAGCAGCGCCGTTAGCGGAACTAGCACAGATACGCAGTATTTT. As protein: CASSAVSGTSTDTQYF.

Remarks on this clonotype: This could be a read error, since a much larger clone is one nucleotide away. This rearrangement joins TRBV7-2 to TRBJ1-2, with 8 nucleotides matching TRBD1. Germline lookup yields CDR1 SGHTA and CDR2 FQGNSA. With 9 bases clipped from V and 8 bases from J, the junction kept 11 bases outside the gene matches. CDR3 size: 13 residues. The CDR3 sequence: CASSIRTGCGYTF. CDR3 bases: TGTGCCAGTAGTATCAGGACAGGGTGCGGCTACACCTTC.

As for this clonotype: A read error may explain this, as a much larger clone is one base away. The CDR3 DNA is TGTGCCATCAAGGATGAGAATGAAAAACTGTTTTTT. Its translation is CAIKDENEKLFF. The chain joins TRBV10-3 to TRBJ2-2; D unclear. The closer fit of TRBJ1-4 to the DNA end suggests the J call may be wrong. CDR3 length: 12 residues. Germline loops: CDR1 ENHRY, CDR2 SYGVKD.

This clonotype was seen a handful of times. This sequence joins TRBV6-2 or TRBV6-3 and TRBJ2-1; D unclear. Germline CDR1 and CDR2: MNHEY and SVGEGT. The CDR3 sequence is 14 residues long. V lost 3 bases, J lost 8 bases, and 14 bases lay in between. CDR3 sequence reads: CASSYVYNNYEQFF. The CDR3, as DNA: TGTGCCAGCAGTTATGTGTATAACAATTATGAGCAGTTCTTC.

This clonotype turned up a few times. This chain connects TRBV6-6 to TRBJ2-7; unclear D gene. With the DNA end fitting TRBJ2-5 better, the J assignment may be wrong. CDR3 size: 11 residues. The germline V gene has CDR1 MNHNY and CDR2 SVGAGI (reference sequence). For the CDR3, the DNA is TGTGCCAGCAGTGCTCTGGGGACCCAGTACTTC. This encodes CASSALGTQYF.

On this clonotype: A much larger clonotype is one base distant, so this may be a read error. V usage is TRBV19 and J usage is TRBJ2-7, with D hard to call. The CDR3 has 13 residues. CDR1 is LNHDA, CDR2 SQIVND, per germline (reference sequence). CDR3 protein: CASSMGTRDEQCF. The DNA of the CDR3 is TGTGCCAGTAGTATGGGCACCCGCGACGAGCAGTGCTTC.